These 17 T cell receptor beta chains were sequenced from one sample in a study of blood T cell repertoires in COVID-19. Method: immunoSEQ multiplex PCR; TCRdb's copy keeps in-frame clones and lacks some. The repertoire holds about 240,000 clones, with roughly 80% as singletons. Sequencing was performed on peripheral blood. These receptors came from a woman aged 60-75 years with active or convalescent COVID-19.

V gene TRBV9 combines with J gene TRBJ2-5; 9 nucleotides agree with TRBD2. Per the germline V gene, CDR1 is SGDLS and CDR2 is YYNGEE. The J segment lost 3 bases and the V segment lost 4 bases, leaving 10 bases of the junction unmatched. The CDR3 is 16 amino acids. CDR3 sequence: CASSTLVGGGEETQYF. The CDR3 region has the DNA TGTGCCAGCAGCACCCTTGTGGGCGGGGGGGAAGAGACCCAGTACTTC.

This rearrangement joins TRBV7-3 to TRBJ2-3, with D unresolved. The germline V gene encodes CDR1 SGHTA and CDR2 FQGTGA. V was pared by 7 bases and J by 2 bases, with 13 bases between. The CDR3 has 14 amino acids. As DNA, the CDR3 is TGTGCCAGCACCCCCGACGGGTACACAGATACGCAGTATTTT. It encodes CASTPDGYTDTQYF.

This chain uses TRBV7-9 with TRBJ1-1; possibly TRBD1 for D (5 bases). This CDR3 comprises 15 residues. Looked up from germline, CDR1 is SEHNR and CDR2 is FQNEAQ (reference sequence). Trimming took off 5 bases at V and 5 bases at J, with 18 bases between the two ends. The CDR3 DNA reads TGTGCCAGCAGCGCCCCGGGAGGGGAAGAGACTGAAGCTTTCTTT. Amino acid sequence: CASSAPGGEETEAFF. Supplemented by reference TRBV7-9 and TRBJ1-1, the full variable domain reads DTGVSQNPRHKITKRGQNVTFRCDPISEHNRLYWYRQTLGQGPEFLTYFQNEAQLEKSRLLSDRFSAERPKGSFSTLEIQRTEQGDSAMYLCASSAPGGEETEAFFGQGTRLTVV.

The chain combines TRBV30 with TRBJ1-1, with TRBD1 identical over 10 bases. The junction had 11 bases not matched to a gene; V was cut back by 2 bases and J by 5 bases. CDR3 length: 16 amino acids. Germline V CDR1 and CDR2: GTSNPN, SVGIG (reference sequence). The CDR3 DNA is TGTGCCTGGAGTAAACGAGACAGGGGGCTTTGGACTGAAGCTTTCTTT. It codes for CAWSKRDRGLWTEAFF. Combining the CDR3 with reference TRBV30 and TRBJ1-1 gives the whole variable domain SQTIHQWPATLVQPVGSPLSLECTVEGTSNPNLYWYRQAAGRGLQLLFYSVGIGQISSEVPQNLSASRPQDRQFILSSKKLLLSDSGFYLCAWSKRDRGLWTEAFFGQGTRLTVV.

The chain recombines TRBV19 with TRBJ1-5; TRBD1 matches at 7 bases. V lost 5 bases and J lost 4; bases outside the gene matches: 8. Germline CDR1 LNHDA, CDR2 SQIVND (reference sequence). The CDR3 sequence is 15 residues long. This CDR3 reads CASSPRGDRNQPQHF. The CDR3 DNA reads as TGTGCCAGTAGTCCCCGAGGGGACAGAAATCAGCCCCAGCATTTT.

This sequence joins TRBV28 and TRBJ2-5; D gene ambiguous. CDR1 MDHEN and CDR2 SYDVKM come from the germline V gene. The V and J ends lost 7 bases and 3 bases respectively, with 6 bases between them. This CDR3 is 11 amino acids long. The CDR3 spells CASTPKETQYF. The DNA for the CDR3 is TGTGCCAGCACCCCTAAAGAGACCCAGTACTTC.

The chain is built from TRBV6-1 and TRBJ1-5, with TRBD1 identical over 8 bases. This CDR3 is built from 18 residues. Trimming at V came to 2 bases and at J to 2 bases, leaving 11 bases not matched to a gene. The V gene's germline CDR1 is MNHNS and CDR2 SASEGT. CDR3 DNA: TGTGCCAGCAGTGAATACCCGACAGGGGCGAGGGGCAATCAGCCCCAGCATTTT. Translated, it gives CASSEYPTGARGNQPQHF.

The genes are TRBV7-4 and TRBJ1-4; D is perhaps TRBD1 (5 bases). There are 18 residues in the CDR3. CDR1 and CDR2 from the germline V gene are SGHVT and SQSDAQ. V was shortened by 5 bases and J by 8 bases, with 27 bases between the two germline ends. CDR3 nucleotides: TGTGCCAGCAGCACATCCGGGGGTATGTATAGGGAGAGAGAAAAACTGTTTTTT. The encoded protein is CASSTSGGMYREREKLFF.

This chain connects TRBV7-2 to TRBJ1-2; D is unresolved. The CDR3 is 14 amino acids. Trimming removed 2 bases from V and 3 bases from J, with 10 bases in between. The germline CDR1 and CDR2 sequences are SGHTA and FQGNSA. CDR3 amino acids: CASSLLWADYGYTF. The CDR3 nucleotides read TGTGCCAGCAGCTTACTCTGGGCAGACTATGGCTACACCTTC.

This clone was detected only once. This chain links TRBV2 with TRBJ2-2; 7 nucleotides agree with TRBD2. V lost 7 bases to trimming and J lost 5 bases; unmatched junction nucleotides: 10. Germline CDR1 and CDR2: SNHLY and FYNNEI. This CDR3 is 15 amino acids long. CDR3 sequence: CASKLLALGTGELFF. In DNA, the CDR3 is TGTGCCAGCAAGTTACTAGCGCTGGGGACCGGGGAGCTGTTTTTT.

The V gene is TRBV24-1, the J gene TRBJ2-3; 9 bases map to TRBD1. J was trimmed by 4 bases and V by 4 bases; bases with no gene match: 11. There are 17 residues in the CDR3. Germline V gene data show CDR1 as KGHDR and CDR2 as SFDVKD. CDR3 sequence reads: CATSDGAPGQGSDTQYF. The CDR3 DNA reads TGTGCCACCAGTGACGGAGCGCCGGGACAGGGATCAGATACGCAGTATTTT.

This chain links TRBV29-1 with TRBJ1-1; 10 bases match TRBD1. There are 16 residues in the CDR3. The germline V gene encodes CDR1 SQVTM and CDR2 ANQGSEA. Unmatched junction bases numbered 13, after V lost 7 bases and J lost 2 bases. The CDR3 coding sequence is TGCAGCGGTTTAACGGGACAGGGGACCGGCAACACTGAAGCTTTCTTT. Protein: CSGLTGQGTGNTEAFF.

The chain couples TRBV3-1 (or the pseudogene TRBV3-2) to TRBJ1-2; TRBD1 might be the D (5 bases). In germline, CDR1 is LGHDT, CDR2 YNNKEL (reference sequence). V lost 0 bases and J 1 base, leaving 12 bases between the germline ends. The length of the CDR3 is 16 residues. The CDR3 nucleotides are TGTGCCAGCAGCCAAGAGGGAGGACACCTTAACTATGGCTACACCTTC. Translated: CASSQEGGHLNYGYTF.

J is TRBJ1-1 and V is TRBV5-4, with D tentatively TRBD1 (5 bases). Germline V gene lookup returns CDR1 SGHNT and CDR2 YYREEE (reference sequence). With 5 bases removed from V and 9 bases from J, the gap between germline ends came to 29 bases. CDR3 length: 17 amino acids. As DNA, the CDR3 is TGTGCCAGCAGTTCTATGACAGCCTCCCTTGGGTTCCGAAAAGCTTTCTTT. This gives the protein CASSSMTASLGFRKAFF. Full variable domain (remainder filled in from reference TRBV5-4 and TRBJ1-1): ETGVTQSPTHLIKTRGQQVTLRCSSQSGHNTVSWYQQALGQGPQFIFQYYREEENGRGNFPPRFSGLQFPNYSSELNVNALELDDSALYLCASSSMTASLGFRKAFFGQGTRLTVV.

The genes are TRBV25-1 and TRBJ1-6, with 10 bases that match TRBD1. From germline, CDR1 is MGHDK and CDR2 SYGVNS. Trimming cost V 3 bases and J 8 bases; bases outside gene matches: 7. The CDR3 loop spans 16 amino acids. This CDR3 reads CASSDSRTGGYSPLHF. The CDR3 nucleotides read TGTGCCAGCAGTGATTCACGGACAGGGGGTTATTCACCCCTCCACTTT.

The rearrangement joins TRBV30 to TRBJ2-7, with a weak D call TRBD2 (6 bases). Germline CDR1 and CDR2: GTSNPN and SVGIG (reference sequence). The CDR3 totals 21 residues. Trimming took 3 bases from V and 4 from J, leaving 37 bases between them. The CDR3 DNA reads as TGTGCCTGGAGCCCCGGGACCGGGATTTACGGGACTGGTCCTTCGGCATACGAGCAGTACTTC. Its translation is CAWSPGTGIYGTGPSAYEQYF.

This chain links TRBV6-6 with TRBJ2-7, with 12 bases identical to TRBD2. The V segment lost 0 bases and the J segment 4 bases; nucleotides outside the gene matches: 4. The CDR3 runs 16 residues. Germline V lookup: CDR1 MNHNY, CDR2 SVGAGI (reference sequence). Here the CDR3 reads CASSYSASGGAYEQYF. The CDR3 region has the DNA TGTGCCAGCAGTTACTCGGCTAGCGGGGGGGCATACGAGCAGTACTTC.